The clone carrying this T cell receptor beta chain was counted ten times or more. Germline assignment: CDR1 SQVTM and CDR2 ANQGSEA. CDR3 length: 11 residues. V shed 6 bases and J shed 8 bases, with 11 bases lying between them. The record originates from a study of CD8 T cells in ankylosing spondylitis. A single record per CDR3 protein comes from TCRdb applying MiXCR to the 5' RACE reads. The table has about 39,000 distinct CDR3 sequences, 10% seen once. The TCR originated in a male donor with ankylosing spondylitis or in good health (not recorded which). The material sequenced was blood, either unsorted or a sorted T cell fraction (not recorded which). The chain carries TRBV29-1 and TRBJ2-1; weak D call: TRBD1 (5 bases). CDR3 sequence: CSVVRVDEQFF. Written as DNA, the CDR3 is TGCAGCGTGGTCAGGGTCGATGAGCAGTTCTTC.